This note documents a single TCR beta chain sequence. As originally analysed: Reference gene primer amplification gave nucleated cell count estimates. The method was immunoSEQ multiplex PCR; TCRdb's version includes in-frame clones alone and lacks a portion of them. The V and J calls and clone size were taken over from that table, and D and trimming were inferred from the DNA. The data show 25,000 to 35,000 clones, 75% to 90% seen once. The data are from a study of blood T cell repertoires in COVID-19. Study-wide context: COVID-19 samples collected from the United States, Italy and Spain covered acute and convalescent phases. Sample material is recorded as cDNA or gDNA derived from T cells, B-cell-depleted T cells, or PBMCs.

Germline CDR1 and CDR2: KGHSH and LQKENI. The CDR3 totals 14 residues. Trimming cost V 0 bases and J 1 base, with 5 bases left between them. The origin of this receptor is a human donor in a cohort sampled during active COVID-19. The chain couples TRBV18 to TRBJ2-3; D unclear. The source material was peripheral blood. CDR3 sequence (DNA): TGTGCCAGCTCACCACCCGCAGGCACAGATACGCAGTATTTT. It yields the protein CASSPPAGTDTQYF.